This T cell receptor (beta chain) was recorded in a study of shared clonotypes between healthy human individuals. Whole-study findings and limits: Naive subsets, compared against memory subsets, generally had larger estimated richness values.

Of note for this clone: The antigen is unknown.

Sequencing was performed with immunoSEQ multiplex PCR; in TCRdb, only in-frame clones are kept and a portion is missing. Among around 700,000 clones listed, around two thirds were seen once. The CDR3 length is 15 residues. The V gene end was trimmed by 6 bases and the J gene end by 7 bases; junction bases not matched to a gene: 11. Germline assignment: CDR1 SGHTA and CDR2 FQGNSA. The sample consisted of memory CD4+ T cells sorted from blood. Documented subset: CD45RA-negative fraction. This clonotype was sampled from a woman in her 30s in good health. V and J are TRBV7-2 and TRBJ2-7, with 11 bases lining up with TRBD2. The CDR3 DNA reads TGTGCCAGCAGTTCCACGGCGCTAGCGGGAGGAGAGCAGTACTTC. Its translation is CASSSTALAGGEQYF.